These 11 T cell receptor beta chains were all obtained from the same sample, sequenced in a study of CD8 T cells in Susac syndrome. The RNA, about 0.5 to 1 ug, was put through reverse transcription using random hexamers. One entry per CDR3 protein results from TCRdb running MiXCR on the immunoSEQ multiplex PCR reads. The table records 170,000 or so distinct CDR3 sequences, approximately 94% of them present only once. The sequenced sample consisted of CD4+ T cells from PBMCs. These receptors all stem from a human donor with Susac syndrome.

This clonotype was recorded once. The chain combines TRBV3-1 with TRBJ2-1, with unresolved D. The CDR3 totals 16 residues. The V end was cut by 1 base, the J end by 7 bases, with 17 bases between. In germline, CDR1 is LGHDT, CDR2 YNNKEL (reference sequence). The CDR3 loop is CASSQARIPYRNEQFF. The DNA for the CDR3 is TGTGCCAGCAGCCAAGCTAGGATACCCTATCGGAATGAGCAGTTCTTC.

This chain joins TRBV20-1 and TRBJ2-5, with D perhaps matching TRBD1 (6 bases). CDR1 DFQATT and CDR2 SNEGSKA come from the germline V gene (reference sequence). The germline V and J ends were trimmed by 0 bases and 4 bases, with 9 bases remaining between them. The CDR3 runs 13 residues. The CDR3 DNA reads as TGCAGTGCTAGAGAAACAGGGACAGAGACCCAGTACTTC. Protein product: CSARETGTETQYF.

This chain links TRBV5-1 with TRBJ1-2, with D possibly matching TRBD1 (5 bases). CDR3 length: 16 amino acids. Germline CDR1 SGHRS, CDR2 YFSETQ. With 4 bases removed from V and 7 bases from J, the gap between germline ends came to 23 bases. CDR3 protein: CASSLETRGRGSGYTF. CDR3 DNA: TGCGCCAGCAGCCTGGAGACCCGGGGACGGGGGTCTGGCTACACCTTC.

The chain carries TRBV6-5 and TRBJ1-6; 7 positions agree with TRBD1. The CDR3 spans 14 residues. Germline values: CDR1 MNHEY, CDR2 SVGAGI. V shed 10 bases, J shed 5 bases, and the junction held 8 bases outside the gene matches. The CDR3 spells CATRQGINNSPLHF. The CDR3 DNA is TGTGCCACCAGACAGGGTATCAATAATTCACCCCTCCACTTT.

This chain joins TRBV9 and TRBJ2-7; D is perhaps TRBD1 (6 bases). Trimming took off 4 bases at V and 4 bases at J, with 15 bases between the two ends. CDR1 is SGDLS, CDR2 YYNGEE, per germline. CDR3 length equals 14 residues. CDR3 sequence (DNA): TGTGCCAGCAGCAGCAGGGGTTCCTCATACGAGCAGTACTTC. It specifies CASSSRGSSYEQYF.

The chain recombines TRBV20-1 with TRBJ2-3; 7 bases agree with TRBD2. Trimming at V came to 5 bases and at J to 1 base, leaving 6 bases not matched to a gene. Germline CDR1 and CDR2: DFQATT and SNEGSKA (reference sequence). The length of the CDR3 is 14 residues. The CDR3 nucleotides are TGCAGTGCTGGGGCGAGCGGGGGCACAGATACGCAGTATTTT. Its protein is CSAGASGGTDTQYF.

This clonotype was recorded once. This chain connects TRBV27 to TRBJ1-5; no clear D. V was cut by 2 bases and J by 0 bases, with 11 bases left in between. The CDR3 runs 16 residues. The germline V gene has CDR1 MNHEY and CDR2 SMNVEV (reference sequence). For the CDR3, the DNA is TGTGCCAGCAGTTTAAACAGAGAGTTTAGCAATCAGCCCCAGCATTTT. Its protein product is CASSLNREFSNQPQHF.

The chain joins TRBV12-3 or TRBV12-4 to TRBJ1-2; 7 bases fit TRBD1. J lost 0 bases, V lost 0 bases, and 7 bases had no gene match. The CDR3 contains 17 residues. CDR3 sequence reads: CASSLALGTASNYGYTF. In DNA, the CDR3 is TGTGCCAGCAGTTTAGCGCTAGGGACAGCGTCTAACTATGGCTACACCTTC.

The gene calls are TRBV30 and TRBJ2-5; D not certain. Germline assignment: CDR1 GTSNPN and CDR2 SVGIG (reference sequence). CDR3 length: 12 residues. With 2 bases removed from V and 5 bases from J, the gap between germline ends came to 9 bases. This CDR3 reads CAWSLTGETQYF. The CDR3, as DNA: TGTGCCTGGAGTTTGACCGGGGAGACCCAGTACTTC.

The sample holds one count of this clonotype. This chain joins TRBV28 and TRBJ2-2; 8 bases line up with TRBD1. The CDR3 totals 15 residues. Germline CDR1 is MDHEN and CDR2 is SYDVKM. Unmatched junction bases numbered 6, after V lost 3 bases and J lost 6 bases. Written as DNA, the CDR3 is TGTGCCAGCAGTTTCCTCCAGGGGGCTGCCGGGGAGCTGTTTTTT. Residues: CASSFLQGAAGELFF.

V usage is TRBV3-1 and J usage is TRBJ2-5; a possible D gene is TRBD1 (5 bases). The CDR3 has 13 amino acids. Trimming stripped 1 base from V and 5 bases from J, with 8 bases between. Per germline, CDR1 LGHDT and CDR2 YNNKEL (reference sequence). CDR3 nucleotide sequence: TGTGCCAGCAGCCAAGGGGGCGCGGAGACCCAGTACTTC. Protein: CASSQGGAETQYF.